The source of this T cell receptor beta chain is a study of vaccination and CD4 T cells after COVID-19. Study-level information: The convalescents included six males and four females, and among them two were Hispanic while seven were Caucasian.

Researchers used the Oncomine TCR Beta short-read assay to sequence DNA from cultured CD4+ T cells. The authors extracted genomic DNA from cultured CD4+ T cells. Each CDR3 protein is one row after TCRdb ran MiXCR on the PCR reads. The data contain fewer than 20,000 distinct CDR3 sequences, 45% to 70% of them seen just once; the ten biggest clones take up more than 8%. Treatment of the sample: approximately 11-day PBMC culture with coronavirus spike peptide pools or control peptides (ViraFEST assay). Antigen-specific T cell expansion with peptide pools preceded TCR sequencing in the ViraFEST approach. In the case of this clonotype: Its cognate antigen is unknown.

The material sequenced was CD4+ T cells from blood, cultured in vitro. The receptor's source is a human donor who had recovered from COVID-19.

The CDR3 sequence is CASSFGTGSEQYF. CDR3 sequence (DNA): TGCGCCAGCAGCTTTGGGACAGGATCCGAGCAGTACTTC. V and J are TRBV5-1 and TRBJ2-7; 8 bases agree with TRBD1. J lost 6 bases, V lost 2 bases, and 4 bases had no gene match. Germline V gives CDR1 SGHRS, CDR2 YFSETQ. This CDR3 is 13 amino acids long.